There are many counts of the clone carrying this TCR beta chain. As yet, its antigen is unknown. The data belong to a study of T cells in Graves' hyperthyroidism and ophthalmopathy. General study points: A 13 V-J signature model discriminated ophthalmopathy versus stable hyperthyroidism. Among thyroid clonotypes expanded above 0.001, most also appeared in blood.

TCR beta CDR3 region amplification was performed from RNA transcripts. Using the HTBI primer set, a first-round RT-PCR was run on the TCR CDR3. From the multiplex PCR reads, TCRdb called clonotypes with MiXCR, one entry per CDR3 protein. Of about 700,000 distinct CDR3 sequences in the sample, 45% were seen once. The CDR3 runs to 16 residues. Germline lookup yields CDR1 SGHVS and CDR2 FQNEAQ. J lost 7 bases, V lost 5 bases, and 17 bases had no gene match. Lactation, pregnancy, other autoimmune disease or uncontrolled infection excluded patients. The TCR originated in an adult man with Graves' disease, either hyperthyroidism or ophthalmopathy (not recorded which). Sequenced material: peripheral blood or thyroid tissue (not recorded which). J is TRBJ2-7 and V is TRBV7-8, with 7 bases aligning to TRBD1. The DNA for the CDR3 is TGTGCCAGCAGCCCCCGTTTAGGGACAGTCCCGGGAGAGCAGTACTTC. Protein sequence: CASSPRLGTVPGEQYF.